This T cell receptor (beta chain) is from a study of B cell selection in AIRE deficiency. Using immunoSEQ multiplex PCR, the repertoire was profiled, and TCRdb retains in-frame clones only, with some absent. The repertoire holds 12,000 to 15,000 clones, 90% to 95% seen once, with more than 1% in the top ten. The regulatory T cell sort gate was CD4+CD25hiCD127low/negative. Trimming left V 0 bases short and J 0 bases short, with 4 bases between. The CDR3 contains 14 residues. Per the germline V gene, CDR1 is SGHDT and CDR2 is YYEEEE. This clone was found once. The specimen sequenced was Tregs sorted from PBMCs. The genes are TRBV5-6 and TRBJ2-4; D remains unclear. The TCR comes from a human donor with AIRE deficiency. In DNA, the CDR3 is TGTGCCAGCAGCTTGGGTCTAGCCAAAAACATTCAGTACTTC. It translates to CASSLGLAKNIQYF.